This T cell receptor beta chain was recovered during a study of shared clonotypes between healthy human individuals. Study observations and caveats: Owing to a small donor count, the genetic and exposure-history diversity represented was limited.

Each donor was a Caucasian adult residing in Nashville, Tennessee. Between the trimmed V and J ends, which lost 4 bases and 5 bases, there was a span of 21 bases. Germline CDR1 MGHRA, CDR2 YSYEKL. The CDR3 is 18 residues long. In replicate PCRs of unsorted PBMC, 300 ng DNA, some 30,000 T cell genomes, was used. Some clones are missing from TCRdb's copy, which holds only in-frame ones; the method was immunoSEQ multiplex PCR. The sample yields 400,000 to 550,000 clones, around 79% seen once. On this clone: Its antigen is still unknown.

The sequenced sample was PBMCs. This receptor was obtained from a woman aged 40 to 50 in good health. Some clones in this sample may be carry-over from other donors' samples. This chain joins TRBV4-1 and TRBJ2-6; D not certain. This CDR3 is CASSLGREPQSRANVLTF. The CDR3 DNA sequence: TGCGCCAGCAGCCTCGGGCGAGAACCACAAAGTCGGGCCAACGTCCTGACTTTC.